This TCR beta chain appears in the sequencing data of a study of glioma-infiltrating T cells after dendritic cell vaccination. Background on the study: The vaccine used monocyte-derived dendritic cells pulsed overnight with autologous tumor lysate.

Time point in this sample: after dendritic cell vaccination, including at tumor progression/relapse. The primer mix had 60 V beta and 13 J beta primers. Method: immunoSEQ multiplex PCR; TCRdb's copy keeps in-frame clones and lacks some. The sample lists about 82,000 clones, under 85% occurring once. Per the germline V gene, CDR1 is KGHSH and CDR2 is LQKENI. Trimming stripped 0 bases from V and 2 bases from J, with 19 bases between. This CDR3 region has 18 residues. Of note for this clone: Antigen: not known.

The study, taken as a whole, reports: Estimated pretreatment TIL content predicted outcome after dendritic cell vaccination.

Sequences were derived from blood, sampled after dendritic cell vaccination. This chain links TRBV18 with TRBJ1-1; a possible D gene is TRBD1 (6 bases). This clonotype originated in a human donor with glioblastoma. CDR3 DNA sequence: TGTGCCAGCTCACCACCGGGGGGGCTAAGGGGGTATAACACTGAAGCTTTCTTT. Amino acid sequence: CASSPPGGLRGYNTEAFF.